The sample holds a few counts of the clone carrying this T cell receptor (beta chain). Its target is not known. This specimen comes from a study of identical twins. The study, taken as a whole, reports: A partial confounding effect on zero-insertion analyses could come from invariant MAIT and iNKT cells.

A single record per CDR3 protein comes from TCRdb applying MiXCR to the 5' RACE reads. The sample lists about 340,000 distinct CDR3 sequences; about 12% were seen once. The CDR3 is 15 amino acids. The germline V and J ends were trimmed by 3 bases and 0 bases, with 12 bases remaining between them. Germline assignment: CDR1 MNHEY and CDR2 SMNVEV (reference sequence). This sample also appeared in a second study, on yellow fever vaccine responses in identical twins.

J is TRBJ2-7 and V is TRBV27; a possible D gene is TRBD2 (5 bases). The receptor was derived from a woman aged 18-29 years in good health. Material: CD8+ T cells sorted from blood. The CDR3 loop reads CASSLSREFSYEQYF. In nucleotides, the CDR3 is TGTGCCAGCAGTTTGTCGAGGGAGTTCTCCTACGAGCAGTACTTC.